This TCR beta chain appears in the sequencing data of a study of OX40 agonist ivuxolimab in advanced cancers. On the study more broadly: The patients got ivuxolimab, which is an agonistic anti-OX40 (CD134) antibody.

Trimming removed 5 bases from V and 5 bases from J, with 9 bases in between. This CDR3 contains 12 residues. Germline CDR1 SGHTA, CDR2 FQGNSA. As to this clone: Its antigen is unknown.

Sequencing used immunoSEQ multiplex PCR; TCRdb keeps in-frame clones, though not all of them. The data contain approximately 99,000 clones, roughly 90% of them singletons. Exclusion of a patient followed from autoimmune disease history or systemic immunosuppression. Study conclusions and caveats: Low normalized clonal expansion also occurred in some nonresponding patients. The CD4+ and CD8+ T cells in the blood had expanded clonally by week 6 at 0.1 to 3.0 mg/kg.

V gene TRBV7-2 combines with J gene TRBJ2-5; no clear D. Source: CD4+ or CD8+ T cells sorted from blood, taken in a trial of the OX40 agonist ivuxolimab. The sequence derives from an adult with an advanced solid tumor such as melanoma, head and neck, liver or kidney cancer. CDR3: CASSLWSETQYF. The CDR3 bases are TGTGCCAGCAGCCTCTGGTCGGAGACCCAGTACTTC. The entire variable domain, with the rest obtained from reference TRBV7-2 and TRBJ2-5, is as follows: GAGVSQSPSNKVTEKGKDVELRCDPISGHTALYWYRQSLGQGLEFLIYFQGNSAPDKSGLPSDRFSAERTGGSVSTLTIQRTQQEDSAVYLCASSLWSETQYFGPGTRLLVL.